These T cell receptor beta chains were read from a single sample in a study of blood T cell repertoires in COVID-19. Profiled with immunoSEQ multiplex PCR; TCRdb holds only in-frame clones, not every one. This table has roughly 39,000 clones, over 80% appearing once. The specimen sequenced was peripheral blood. The receptor set was obtained from a man over 45 with active or convalescent COVID-19. Both conserved end residues are part of each CDR3.

V gene	J gene	CDR3 protein
TRBV11-3	TRBJ2-2	CASSLAGNTGELFF
TRBV6-6	TRBJ2-3	CASSRDSRTDTQYF
TRBV30	TRBJ1-1	CAWSSTGQGGPEAFF
TRBV25-1	TRBJ2-2	CASWGTGVTGELFF
TRBV5-1	TRBJ2-7	CASSLDRITYEQYF
TRBV24-1	TRBJ2-1	CATSDLAGGVNEQFF
TRBV4-2	TRBJ2-4	CASSQDTGSNIQYF
TRBV5-1	TRBJ1-6	CASSEGQGGSPLHF
TRBV10-3	TRBJ1-1	CAISESLAAGGTEAFF
TRBV15	TRBJ1-4	CATSRVGGVEKLFF
TRBV19	TRBJ1-1	CASSVTGGNTEAFF
TRBV5-1	TRBJ1-6	CASSQDRNNSPLHF
TRBV24-1	TRBJ1-1	CATSDLRRGKAFF
TRBV5-1	TRBJ2-5	CASSLGLAGGSIQETQYF
TRBV5-1	TRBJ2-7	CASSRQGGAFSEQYF
TRBV6-5	TRBJ2-4	CASRKQGFKNIQYF
TRBV7-7	TRBJ2-1	CASSSGLSSYNEQFF
TRBV11-3	TRBJ2-1	CASSKGLAVSYNEQFF
TRBV5-1	TRBJ2-3	CASSLAGPGTDTQYF
TRBV4-1	TRBJ2-1	CASSQGLAGYNEQFF
TRBV3-1/TRBV3-2	TRBJ1-6	CASSPDRGLTLGSPLHF
TRBV29-1	TRBJ2-3	CSVAPRRGPSTDTQYF
TRBV5-1	TRBJ1-2	CASSLGTGGRGGYTF
TRBV30	TRBJ1-5	CAWSLTGNQPQHF
TRBV7-2	TRBJ1-6	CASSLAGGGGTGSPLHF
TRBV7-6	TRBJ2-7	CASSETSGTSYEQYF